Below, 18 T cell receptor beta chains from the same sample are listed, as sequenced in a study of beta chain features in type 1 diabetes. Expressed TCRB transcripts were sequenced because the isolated RNA had all been reverse transcribed beforehand. Libraries were prepared by immunoSEQ multiplex PCR; TCRdb keeps only in-frame clonotypes and omits some of them. This sample has some 270,000 clones; 11% to 15% occur once, and the top ten carry around 0.03%. Sequenced: naive CD4+ T cells from blood. The receptors were sampled from a woman in her thirties or forties in good health.

This chain connects TRBV19 to TRBJ1-5; D remains ambiguous. Germline V CDR1 and CDR2: LNHDA, SQIVND (reference sequence). V gave up 1 base and J gave up 0 bases, with 10 bases separating them. CDR3 length: 16 amino acids. The CDR3 here is CASSIGAQYSNQPQHF. The CDR3 region has the DNA TGTGCCAGTAGTATAGGGGCCCAGTATAGCAATCAGCCCCAGCATTTT.

The chain links TRBV5-1 to TRBJ2-1, with TRBD2 matching 11 bases. V shed 6 bases and J 0 bases; nucleotides not matched to a gene: 20. The CDR3 consists of 21 residues. Germline-derived CDR1 and CDR2 are SGHRS and YFSETQ. The CDR3 sequence: CASNNQPGLAGGQSSYNEQFF. DNA for the CDR3: TGCGCCAGCAATAACCAGCCCGGACTAGCGGGCGGACAGAGCTCCTACAATGAGCAGTTCTTC. The full variable domain, rest sourced from reference TRBV5-1 and TRBJ2-1, is KAGVTQTPRYLIKTRGQQVTLSCSPISGHRSVSWYQQTPGQGLQFLFEYFSETQRNKGNFPGRFSGRQFSNSRSEMNVSTLELGDSALYLCASNNQPGLAGGQSSYNEQFFGPGTRLTVL.

The table lists this clone with a few counts. The chain has TRBV27 and TRBJ1-1, with 7 bases identical to TRBD1. CDR1 is MNHEY, CDR2 SMNVEV, per germline (reference sequence). This CDR3 contains 15 residues. V was pared by 6 bases and J by 1 base, with 8 bases of the junction left unmatched. CDR3: CASSPRQGRNTEAFF. Here the CDR3 DNA reads TGTGCCAGCAGCCCCCGACAGGGTCGGAACACTGAAGCTTTCTTT.

This clone showed up just a few times. The chain links TRBV7-9 to TRBJ2-5, with TRBD2 matching over 7 bases. Trimming cost V 5 bases and J 6 bases; bases outside gene matches: 6. Germline V gives CDR1 SEHNR, CDR2 FQNEAQ (reference sequence). The CDR3 consists of 13 residues. DNA of the CDR3: TGTGCCAGCAGCCCGGGGGGTTCACAGACCCAGTACTTC. Its protein is CASSPGGSQTQYF.

Points on this clone: The junction departs from germline at one end; a sequencing error may be responsible. V usage is TRBV5-1 and J usage is TRBJ2-2; D is perhaps TRBD2 (6 bases). Germline values: CDR1 SGHRS, CDR2 YFSETQ. The CDR3 is made up of 15 amino acids. The CDR3 DNA follows: TGCGCCAGCAGCCTATCCGGCGGGAACGCCGGGGAGCTGTTTTTT. Translating gives CASSLSGGNAGELFF.

V gene TRBV6-4 combines with J gene TRBJ1-5; the D is unclear. This CDR3 has 13 amino acids. V lost 5 bases and J lost 6, with 11 bases in between. Germline V CDR1 and CDR2: MRHNA, SNTAGT. The CDR3 protein is CASSSEEGQPQHF. In DNA form, the CDR3 reads TGTGCCAGCAGTTCCGAGGAGGGTCAGCCCCAGCATTTT.

The V call is TRBV6-4, the J call TRBJ2-3; D gene unclear. The CDR3 covers 15 residues. Between the trimmed V and J ends, which lost 2 bases and 0 bases, there was a span of 9 bases. CDR1 MRHNA and CDR2 SNTAGT come from the germline V gene. Here the CDR3 DNA reads TGTGCCAGCAGTGACCGCCCAACTAGCACAGATACGCAGTATTTT. Amino acid sequence: CASSDRPTSTDTQYF.

This clone turned up a few times. The J gene is TRBJ1-5, the V gene TRBV6-1; D call uncertain. The CDR3 is 11 residues long. Trimming removed 6 bases at V and 7 bases at J, with 7 bases between. Per germline, CDR1 MNHNS and CDR2 SASEGT. The CDR3 DNA follows: TGTGCCAGCAGCCTAAAACAGCCCCAGCATTTT. This translates into CASSLKQPQHF.

This sequence joins TRBV5-1 and TRBJ2-2; TRBD1 aligns across 8 bases. The CDR3 extends over 13 amino acids. From germline, CDR1 is SGHRS and CDR2 YFSETQ. Trimming removed 5 bases from V and 6 bases from J; junction bases left unmatched: 3. Written as DNA, the CDR3 is TGCGCCAGCAGGACAGGGGCCGCCGGGGAGCTGTTTTTT. The encoded protein is CASRTGAAGELFF.

V and J are TRBV7-2 and TRBJ2-7; 16 positions match TRBD2. The CDR3 runs 20 residues. CDR1 is SGHTA, CDR2 FQGNSA, per germline. Germline trimming cut 0 bases from V and 3 bases from J; bases unmatched to any gene: 11. The CDR3 DNA follows: TGTGCCAGCAGCTTAGCCCCTGGGACTAGCGGGGGGGCCACCAACTACGAGCAGTACTTC. Protein sequence: CASSLAPGTSGGATNYEQYF.

The V and J genes are TRBV29-1 and TRBJ2-3, with D perhaps TRBD1 (5 bases). The CDR3 loop spans 18 amino acids. The ends were cut back, 7 bases at V and 3 bases at J, with 29 bases in the middle. From germline, CDR1 is SQVTM and CDR2 ANQGSEA. The DNA for the CDR3 is TGCAGCGCGACGGCTTTCGGACAACCGGGCTCTGGGACAGATACGCAGTATTTT. It translates to CSATAFGQPGSGTDTQYF.

This clone was seen only a few times. The chain links TRBV9 to TRBJ2-2, with TRBD1 matching 8 bases. Germline V gives CDR1 SGDLS, CDR2 YYNGEE. V trimming: 0 bases; J trimming: 4 bases; junction bases outside the gene matches: 5. This CDR3 spans 16 amino acids. The CDR3 spells CASSVVQGAGTGELFF. The DNA of the CDR3 is TGTGCCAGCAGCGTAGTTCAGGGGGCGGGCACCGGGGAGCTGTTTTTT.

The chain employs TRBV20-1 and TRBJ1-1; the D gene is possibly TRBD1 (5 bases). CDR1 and CDR2 (germline): DFQATT, SNEGSKA (reference sequence). The length of the CDR3 is 11 residues. V was clipped by 8 bases and J by 4 bases, with 11 bases between them. CDR3 sequence reads: CSFRGSTEAFF. In DNA, the CDR3 is TGCAGTTTTAGGGGCTCCACTGAAGCTTTCTTT.

This clone was picked up a small number of times. The rearrangement joins TRBV5-6 to TRBJ2-5, with 7 bases lining up with TRBD1. Germline CDR1 and CDR2: SGHDT and YYEEEE. CDR3 size: 15 residues. The V segment lost 4 bases and the J segment 5 bases; nucleotides outside the gene matches: 11. The CDR3 coding sequence is TGTGCCAGCAGCGACGGGACAGCGGTTGGCGAGACCCAGTACTTC. The encoded protein is CASSDGTAVGETQYF.

The rearrangement joins TRBV18 to TRBJ2-7; 7 bases line up with TRBD1. The CDR3 sequence is 14 residues long. Trimming cost V 0 bases and J 5 bases; bases outside gene matches: 4. Germline lookup yields CDR1 KGHSH and CDR2 LQKENI. The CDR3 coding sequence is TGTGCCAGCTCACCACCCCGGGACAGCAACGAGCAGTACTTC. Translation gives CASSPPRDSNEQYF.

This clone was seen a handful of times. V gene TRBV5-6 combines with J gene TRBJ2-7; 10 bases fit TRBD2. Germline CDR1 is SGHDT and CDR2 is YYEEEE. CDR3 length equals 13 residues. J gave up 7 bases and V 8 bases, and 9 bases lay outside the gene matches. The CDR3 protein is CASQRGGLGEQYF. For the CDR3, the DNA is TGTGCCAGTCAGCGGGGGGGCCTCGGAGAGCAGTACTTC. The whole variable domain, filled in from reference TRBV5-6 and TRBJ2-7, reads DAGVTQSPTHLIKTRGQQVTLRCSPKSGHDTVSWYQQALGQGPQFIFQYYEEEERQRGNFPDRFSGHQFPNYSSELNVNALLLGDSALYLCASQRGGLGEQYFGPGTRLTVT.

This clone was seen only a few times. The V call is TRBV11-2, the J call TRBJ2-7, with 11 nucleotides matching TRBD2. Germline loops: CDR1 SGHAT, CDR2 FQNNGV. With V trimmed by 5 bases and J by 1 base, 10 bases remained unmatched. This CDR3 has 17 residues. In DNA form, the CDR3 reads TGTGCCAGCAGCCACACCTTGACTAGCGGGATTTCCTACGAGCAGTACTTC. Translated: CASSHTLTSGISYEQYF.

This clone was found a few times. The DNA of the CDR3 is TGTGCCAGCAGCATTCAGGGGCCGGCAGACATTCAGTACTTC. Protein sequence: CASSIQGPADIQYF. The chain recombines TRBV2 with TRBJ2-4, with D possibly matching TRBD1 (6 bases). Germline V CDR1 and CDR2: SNHLY, FYNNEI. V was clipped by 6 bases and J by 8 bases, with 17 bases between them. The CDR3 loop spans 14 amino acids.